The clone carrying this TCR beta chain has only a few counts. Trimming took 5 bases from V and 7 from J, leaving 20 bases between them. This CDR3 comprises 15 residues. The germline V gene encodes CDR1 MNHEY and CDR2 SMNVEV (reference sequence). This entry is derived from a study of T-cell reconstitution after alpha-beta-depleted transplantation in children. TCRbeta library preparation incorporated unique molecular identifiers. Each CDR3 protein gets one entry after TCRdb re-called the PCR reads with MiXCR. This sample has about 540,000 distinct CDR3 sequences, with roughly 18% found just once. The sample consisted of PBMCs from the stem cell graft donor, taken from the stem cell graft. This sequence joins TRBV27 and TRBJ1-1; D uncertain. The receptor was isolated from a human donor who donated a stem cell graft to a child with acute lymphoblastic leukemia. CDR3 coding DNA: TGTGCCAGCAGTGTAGCGGCTTTAGGGTTAGGTGAAGCTTTCTTT. This encodes CASSVAALGLGEAFF.